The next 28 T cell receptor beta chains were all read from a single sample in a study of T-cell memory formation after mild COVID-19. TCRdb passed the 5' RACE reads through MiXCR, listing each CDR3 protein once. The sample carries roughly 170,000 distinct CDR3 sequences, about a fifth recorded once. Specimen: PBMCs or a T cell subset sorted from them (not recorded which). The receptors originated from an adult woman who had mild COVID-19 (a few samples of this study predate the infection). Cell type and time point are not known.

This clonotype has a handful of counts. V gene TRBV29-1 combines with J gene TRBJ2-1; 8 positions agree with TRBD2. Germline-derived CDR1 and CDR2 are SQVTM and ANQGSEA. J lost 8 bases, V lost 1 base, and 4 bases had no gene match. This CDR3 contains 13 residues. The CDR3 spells CSVEAGGVDEQFF. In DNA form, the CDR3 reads TGCAGCGTTGAAGCGGGGGGGGTCGATGAGCAGTTCTTC.

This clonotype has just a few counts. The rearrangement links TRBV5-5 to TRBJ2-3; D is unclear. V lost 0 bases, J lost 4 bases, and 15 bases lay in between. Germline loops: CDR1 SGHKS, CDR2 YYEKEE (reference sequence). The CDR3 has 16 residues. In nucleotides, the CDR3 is TGTGCCAGCAGCTTGGCCGGCTTGTTAGCCGCAGATACGCAGTATTTT. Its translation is CASSLAGLLAADTQYF. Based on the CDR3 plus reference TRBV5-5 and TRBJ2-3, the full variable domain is DAGVTQSPTHLIKTRGQQVTLRCSPISGHKSVSWYQQVLGQGPQFIFQYYEKEERGRGNFPDRFSARQFPNYSSELNVNALLLGDSALYLCASSLAGLLAADTQYFGPGTRLTVL.

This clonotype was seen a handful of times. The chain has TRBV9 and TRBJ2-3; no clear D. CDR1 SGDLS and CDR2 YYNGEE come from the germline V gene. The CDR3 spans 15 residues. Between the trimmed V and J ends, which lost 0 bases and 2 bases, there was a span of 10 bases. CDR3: CASSVVGTSTDTQYF. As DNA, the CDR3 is TGTGCCAGCAGCGTAGTTGGTACGTCCACAGATACGCAGTATTTT.

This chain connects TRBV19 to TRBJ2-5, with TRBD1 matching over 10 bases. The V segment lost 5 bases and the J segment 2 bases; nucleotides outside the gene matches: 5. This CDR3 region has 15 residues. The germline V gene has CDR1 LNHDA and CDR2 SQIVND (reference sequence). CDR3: CASSSPGQGQETQYF. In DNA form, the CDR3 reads TGTGCCAGTAGTTCGCCGGGACAGGGGCAAGAGACCCAGTACTTC.

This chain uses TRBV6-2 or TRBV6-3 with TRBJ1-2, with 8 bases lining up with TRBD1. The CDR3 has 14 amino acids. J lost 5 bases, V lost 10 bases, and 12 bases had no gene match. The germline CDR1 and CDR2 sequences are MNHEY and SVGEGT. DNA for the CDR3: TGTGCCACTACACCTTCCGGGACAGGATATGGCTACACCTTC. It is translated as CATTPSGTGYGYTF.

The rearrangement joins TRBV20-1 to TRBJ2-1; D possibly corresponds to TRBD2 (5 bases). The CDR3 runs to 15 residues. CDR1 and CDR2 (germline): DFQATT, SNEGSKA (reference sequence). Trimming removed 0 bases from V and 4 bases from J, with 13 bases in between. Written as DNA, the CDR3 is TGCAGTGCTAGAGAGGGAGTAGTATTGTACAATGAGCAGTTCTTC. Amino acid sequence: CSAREGVVLYNEQFF.

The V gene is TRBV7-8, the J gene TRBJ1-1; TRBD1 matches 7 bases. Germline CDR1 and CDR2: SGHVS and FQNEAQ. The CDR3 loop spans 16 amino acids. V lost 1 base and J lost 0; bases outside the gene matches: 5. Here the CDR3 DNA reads TGTGCCAGCAGCTTAGATAACAGGGGAATGAACACTGAAGCTTTCTTT. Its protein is CASSLDNRGMNTEAFF.

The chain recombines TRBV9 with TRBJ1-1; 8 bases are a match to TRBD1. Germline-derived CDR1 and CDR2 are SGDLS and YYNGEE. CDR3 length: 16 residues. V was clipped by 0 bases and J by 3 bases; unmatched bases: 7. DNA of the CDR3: TGTGCCAGCAGCGTAGGCACAGGGGGGTTGGACACTGAAGCTTTCTTT. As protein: CASSVGTGGLDTEAFF.

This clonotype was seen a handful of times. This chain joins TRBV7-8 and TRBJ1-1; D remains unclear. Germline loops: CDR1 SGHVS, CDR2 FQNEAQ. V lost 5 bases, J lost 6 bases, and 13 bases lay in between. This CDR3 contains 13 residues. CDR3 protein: CASSPRPRPEAFF. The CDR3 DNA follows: TGTGCCAGCAGCCCCCGTCCCCGTCCTGAAGCTTTCTTT.

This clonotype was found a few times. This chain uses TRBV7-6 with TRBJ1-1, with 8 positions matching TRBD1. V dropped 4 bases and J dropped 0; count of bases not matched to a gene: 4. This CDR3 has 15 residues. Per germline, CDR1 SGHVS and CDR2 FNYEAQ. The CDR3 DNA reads TGTGCCAGCAGCTCGAACAGGGGGATGAACACTGAAGCTTTCTTT. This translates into CASSSNRGMNTEAFF.

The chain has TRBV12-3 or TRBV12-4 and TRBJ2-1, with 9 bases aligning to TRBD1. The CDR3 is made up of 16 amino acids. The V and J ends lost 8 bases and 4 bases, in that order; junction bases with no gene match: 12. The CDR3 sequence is CASGLPPGQGYNEQFF. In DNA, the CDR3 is TGTGCCAGCGGACTCCCGCCGGGACAGGGATACAATGAGCAGTTCTTC.

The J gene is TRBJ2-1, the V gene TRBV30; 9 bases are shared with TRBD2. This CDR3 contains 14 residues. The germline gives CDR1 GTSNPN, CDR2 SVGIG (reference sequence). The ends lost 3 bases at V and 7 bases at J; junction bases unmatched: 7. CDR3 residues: CAWRVAGGANEQFF. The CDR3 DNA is TGTGCCTGGAGGGTTGCGGGAGGGGCGAATGAGCAGTTCTTC.

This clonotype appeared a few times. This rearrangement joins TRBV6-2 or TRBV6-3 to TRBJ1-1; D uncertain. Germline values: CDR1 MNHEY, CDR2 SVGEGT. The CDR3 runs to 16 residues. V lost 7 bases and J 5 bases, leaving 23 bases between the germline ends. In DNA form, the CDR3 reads TGTGCCAGCAAAGAAAAAGAAGTAATCCAAAGGACTGAAGCTTTCTTT. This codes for CASKEKEVIQRTEAFF.

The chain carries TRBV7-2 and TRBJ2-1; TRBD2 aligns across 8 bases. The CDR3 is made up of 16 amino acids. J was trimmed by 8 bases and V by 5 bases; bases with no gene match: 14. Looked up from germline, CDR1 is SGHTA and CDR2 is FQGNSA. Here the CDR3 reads CASSTAPTGRGYEQFF. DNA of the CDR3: TGTGCCAGCAGCACAGCCCCGACCGGGAGGGGATATGAGCAGTTCTTC.

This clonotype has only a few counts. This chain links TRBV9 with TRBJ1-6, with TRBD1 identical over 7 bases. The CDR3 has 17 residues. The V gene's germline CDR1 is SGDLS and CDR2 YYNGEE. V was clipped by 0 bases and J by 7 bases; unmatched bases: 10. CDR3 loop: CASSVESSGTANSPLHF. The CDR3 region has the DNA TGTGCCAGCAGCGTAGAGTCCTCCGGGACAGCGAATTCACCCCTCCACTTT.

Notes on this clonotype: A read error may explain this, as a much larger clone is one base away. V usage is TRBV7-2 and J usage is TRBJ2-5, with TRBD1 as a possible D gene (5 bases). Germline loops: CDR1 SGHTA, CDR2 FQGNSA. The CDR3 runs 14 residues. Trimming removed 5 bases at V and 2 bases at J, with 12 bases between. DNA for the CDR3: TGTGCCAGCAGCCACAGGCTCCAGCAAGAGACCCAGTACTTC. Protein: CASSHRLQQETQYF.

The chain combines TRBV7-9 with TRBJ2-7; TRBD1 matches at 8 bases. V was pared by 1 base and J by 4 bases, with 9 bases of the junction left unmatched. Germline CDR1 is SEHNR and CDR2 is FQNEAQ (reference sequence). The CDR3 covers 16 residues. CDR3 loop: CASSLVGAGGQYEQYF. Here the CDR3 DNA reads TGTGCCAGCAGCTTAGTAGGTGCAGGGGGCCAATACGAGCAGTACTTC.

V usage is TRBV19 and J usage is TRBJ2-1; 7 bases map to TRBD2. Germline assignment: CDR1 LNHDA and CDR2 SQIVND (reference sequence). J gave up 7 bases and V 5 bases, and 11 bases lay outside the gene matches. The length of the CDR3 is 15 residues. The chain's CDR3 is CASSPPTREVNEQFF. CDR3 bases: TGTGCCAGTAGTCCTCCAACCCGGGAGGTAAATGAGCAGTTCTTC. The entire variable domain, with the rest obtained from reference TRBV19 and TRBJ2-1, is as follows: DGGITQSPKYLFRKEGQNVTLSCEQNLNHDAMYWYRQDPGQGLRLIYYSQIVNDFQKGDIAEGYSVSREKKESFPLTVTSAQKNPTAFYLCASSPPTREVNEQFFGPGTRLTVL.

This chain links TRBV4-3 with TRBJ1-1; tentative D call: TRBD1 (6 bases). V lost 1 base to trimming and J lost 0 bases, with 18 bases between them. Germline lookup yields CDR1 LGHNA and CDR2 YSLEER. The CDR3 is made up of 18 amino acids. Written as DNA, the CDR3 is TGCGCCAGCAGCCAAGCTGGTGAGGGGGGATTAATGAACACTGAAGCTTTCTTT. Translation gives CASSQAGEGGLMNTEAFF.

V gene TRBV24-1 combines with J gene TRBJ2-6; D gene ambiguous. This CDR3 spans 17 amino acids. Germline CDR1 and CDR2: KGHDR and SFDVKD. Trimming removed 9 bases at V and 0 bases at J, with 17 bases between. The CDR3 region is CATPLETACSGANVLTF. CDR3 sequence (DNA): TGTGCCACCCCCTTGGAGACGGCATGCTCTGGGGCCAACGTCCTGACTTTC.

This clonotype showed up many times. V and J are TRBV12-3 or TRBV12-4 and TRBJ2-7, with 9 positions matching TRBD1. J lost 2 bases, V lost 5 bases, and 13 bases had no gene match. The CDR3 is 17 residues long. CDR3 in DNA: TGTGCCAGCAGTCCGGGGACAGGGATAATTTCTGCCTACGAGCAGTACTTC. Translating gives CASSPGTGIISAYEQYF.

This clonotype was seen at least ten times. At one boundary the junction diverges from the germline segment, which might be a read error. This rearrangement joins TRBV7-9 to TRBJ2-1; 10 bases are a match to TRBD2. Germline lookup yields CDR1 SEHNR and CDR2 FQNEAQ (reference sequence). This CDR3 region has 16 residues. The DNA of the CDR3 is TGTGCCAGCAGTTTAGCGCTAGCGGGAGCCTACAATGAGCAGTTCTTC. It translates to CASSLALAGAYNEQFF.

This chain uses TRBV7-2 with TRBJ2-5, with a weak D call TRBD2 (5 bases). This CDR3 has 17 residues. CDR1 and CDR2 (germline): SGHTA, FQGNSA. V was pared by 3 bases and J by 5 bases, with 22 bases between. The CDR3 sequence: CASSFTPSGLRVETQYF. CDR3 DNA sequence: TGTGCCAGCAGCTTTACCCCGAGCGGCCTTAGAGTCGAGACCCAGTACTTC.

CDR3 loop: CASSLQGAADEQYF. CDR3 coding DNA: TGTGCCAGCAGTCTACAGGGCGCGGCGGACGAGCAGTACTTC. This chain uses TRBV12-3 or TRBV12-4 with TRBJ2-7; D possibly corresponds to TRBD1 (6 bases). V was pared by 5 bases and J by 5 bases, with 16 bases between. The CDR3 consists of 14 residues.

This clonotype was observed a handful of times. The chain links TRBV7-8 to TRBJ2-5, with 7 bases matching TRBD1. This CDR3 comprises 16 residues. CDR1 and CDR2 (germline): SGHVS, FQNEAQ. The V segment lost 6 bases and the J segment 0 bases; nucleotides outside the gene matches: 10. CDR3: CASSRDPGQDQETQYF. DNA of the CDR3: TGTGCCAGCAGTCGAGACCCCGGACAGGACCAAGAGACCCAGTACTTC.

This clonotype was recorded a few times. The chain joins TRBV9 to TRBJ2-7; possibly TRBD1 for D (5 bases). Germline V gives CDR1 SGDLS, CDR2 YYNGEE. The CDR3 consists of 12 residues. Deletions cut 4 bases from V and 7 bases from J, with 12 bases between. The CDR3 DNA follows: TGTGCCAGCAGCCCAGCCCCAGGGGAGCAGTACTTC. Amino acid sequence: CASSPAPGEQYF. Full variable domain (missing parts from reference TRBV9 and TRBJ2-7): DSGVTQTPKHLITATGQRVTLRCSPRSGDLSVYWYQQSLDQGLQFLIQYYNGEERAKGNILERFSAQQFPDLHSELNLSSLELGDSALYFCASSPAPGEQYFGPGTRLTVT.

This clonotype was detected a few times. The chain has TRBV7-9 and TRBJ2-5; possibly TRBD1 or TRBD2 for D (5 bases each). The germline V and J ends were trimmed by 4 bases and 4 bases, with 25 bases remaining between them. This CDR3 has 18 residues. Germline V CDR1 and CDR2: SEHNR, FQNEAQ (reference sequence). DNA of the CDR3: TGTGCCAGCAGCTCGATCCTCCCAGTGGGGCGCGAGGGAGAGACCCAGTACTTC. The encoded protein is CASSSILPVGREGETQYF.

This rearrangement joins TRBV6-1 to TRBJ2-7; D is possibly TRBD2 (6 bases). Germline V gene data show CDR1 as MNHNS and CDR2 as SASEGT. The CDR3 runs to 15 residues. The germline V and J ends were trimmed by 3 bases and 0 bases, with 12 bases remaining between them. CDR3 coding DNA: TGTGCCAGCAGTGACCCCGGGGGACTCTCCTACGAGCAGTACTTC. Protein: CASSDPGGLSYEQYF.